The 11 T cell receptor beta chains given below trace back to one sample, sequenced in a study of post-analysis software for immune sequencing data. TCR beta cDNA libraries had unique molecular identifiers. TCRdb analysed the PCR reads with MiXCR anew, one entry per CDR3 protein. The data hold about 430,000 distinct CDR3 sequences, with over 30% observed a single time. Study-wide results and limits: Roughly five TRBV segments, including TRBV5-6, TRBV5-1 and TRBV20-1, were more frequent in patients than controls.

Antigens for these TCRs are unknown. Sequencing was performed on blood. The origin of the receptors is a girl aged 2 to 9 with multiple sclerosis.

This clonotype turned up a few times. This rearrangement joins TRBV6-2 or TRBV6-3 to TRBJ1-1; possible D gene TRBD1, 5 bases. Germline V gives CDR1 MNHEY, CDR2 SVGEGT. CDR3 length equals 14 residues. V gave up 4 bases and J gave up 0 bases, with 9 bases separating them. The CDR3 loop reads CASSFEGLNTEAFF. CDR3 DNA sequence: TGTGCCAGCAGTTTCGAGGGGCTGAACACTGAAGCTTTCTTT.

The V gene is TRBV27, the J gene TRBJ2-7, with 9 bases lining up with TRBD2. After removal of 5 bases from V and 3 bases from J, the junction contained 8 bases not matched to a gene. CDR3 length: 15 residues. CDR1 MNHEY and CDR2 SMNVEV come from the germline V gene (reference sequence). CDR3 protein: CASSLNSGRDYEQYF. CDR3 DNA sequence: TGTGCCAGCAGTCTAAATAGCGGGAGAGACTACGAGCAGTACTTC.

This chain links TRBV5-1 with TRBJ2-1, with D maybe TRBD2 (5 bases). CDR1 and CDR2 (germline): SGHRS, YFSETQ. The CDR3 covers 14 residues. V lost 2 bases to trimming and J lost 9 bases, with 15 bases between them. This CDR3 is CASSFSSSSSEQFF. The CDR3 bases are TGCGCCAGCAGCTTCTCTAGCTCCAGCAGTGAGCAGTTCTTC.

The chain recombines TRBV21-1 with TRBJ2-1; the table's D call of TRBD1 was not tested on the DNA. TRBV21-1 is shown as a pseudogene. The CDR3 loop spans 20 amino acids. The CDR3 sequence: CASSKYGGSTGPSSYNEQFF. The CDR3, as DNA: TGTGCCAGCAGCAAATACGGGGGCAGTACAGGGCCTAGCTCCTACAATGAGCAGTTCTTC.

Only one count was recorded for this clonotype. This chain links TRBV6-5 with TRBJ2-5; D is unresolved. The CDR3 spans 13 residues. Germline V CDR1 and CDR2: MNHEY, SVGAGI. V was trimmed by 0 bases and J by 5 bases, leaving 7 bases between them. In DNA form, the CDR3 reads TGTGCCAGCAGTTACTCGATTTTGGAGACCCAGTACTTC. It translates to CASSYSILETQYF.

V usage is TRBV20-1 and J usage is TRBJ2-3, with 9 bases lining up with TRBD2. Germline V CDR1 and CDR2: DFQATT, SNEGSKA (reference sequence). V shed 5 bases and J 1 base; nucleotides not matched to a gene: 22. This CDR3 contains 20 residues. CDR3 sequence reads: CSAGYPTQAGGFGGTDTQYF. The CDR3 nucleotides are TGCAGTGCTGGATACCCTACTCAAGCGGGGGGTTTTGGGGGCACAGATACGCAGTATTTT.

The V call is TRBV5-1, the J call TRBJ1-4; TRBD1 is a possible D gene (5 bases). Germline values: CDR1 SGHRS, CDR2 YFSETQ. Deletions cut 4 bases from V and 13 bases from J, with 20 bases between. CDR3 length: 14 amino acids. The CDR3 DNA reads as TGCGCCAGCAGCAAGGCAGGGAGGCCTGAAGGACTGTTTTTT. This translates into CASSKAGRPEGLFF.

V is TRBV20-1 and J is TRBJ1-2, with D hard to call. The length of the CDR3 is 10 residues. Trimming took off 6 bases at V and 5 bases at J, with 7 bases between the two ends. CDR1 and CDR2 (germline): DFQATT, SNEGSKA (reference sequence). The DNA of the CDR3 is TGCAGTGCGAATATTTATGGCTACACCTTC. This sequence encodes CSANIYGYTF.

The V gene is TRBV12-3 or TRBV12-4, the J gene TRBJ2-7, with a tentative D call TRBD1 (6 bases). This CDR3 is built from 11 residues. Trimming removed 9 bases from V and 3 bases from J, with 9 bases in between. CDR3 amino acids: CARRTVYEQYF. DNA of the CDR3: TGTGCCAGACGGACAGTCTACGAGCAGTACTTC.

This chain joins TRBV6-5 and TRBJ2-7, with TRBD1 matching over 7 bases. The junction had 2 bases not matched to a gene; V was cut back by 2 bases and J by 1 base. Germline CDR1 MNHEY, CDR2 SVGAGI. The CDR3 loop spans 14 amino acids. The CDR3 sequence: CASSYLTGSYEQYF. In DNA form, the CDR3 reads TGTGCCAGCAGTTACCTGACAGGGTCCTACGAGCAGTACTTC.

This chain links TRBV7-2 with TRBJ1-6; 8 positions match TRBD1. The junction had 7 bases not matched to a gene; V was cut back by 2 bases and J by 10 bases. The CDR3 is 15 residues long. Germline V CDR1 and CDR2: SGHTA, FQGNSA. The CDR3 bases are TGTGCCAGCAGCTTATATCAGGGGGCTTACTCACCCCTCCACTTT. Protein product: CASSLYQGAYSPLHF.